The source of this T cell receptor (beta chain) is a study of shared clonotypes between healthy human individuals. With 2 bases removed from V and 4 bases from J, the gap between germline ends came to 8 bases. The CDR3 has 13 residues. The germline V gene has CDR1 MDHEN and CDR2 SYDVKM. Sequenced by immunoSEQ multiplex PCR; TCRdb stores in-frame clones only, minus some. The sample contains about 480,000 clones, over 75% of which appear only once. The receptor was derived from a woman in her 40s in good health. Some clones in this sample may be carry-over from other donors' samples. V is TRBV28 and J is TRBJ1-2; weak D call: TRBD1 (5 bases). Specimen: PBMCs. CDR3 amino acids: CASSLPGIYGYTF. In DNA, the CDR3 is TGTGCCAGCAGTTTACCAGGGATCTATGGCTACACCTTC.